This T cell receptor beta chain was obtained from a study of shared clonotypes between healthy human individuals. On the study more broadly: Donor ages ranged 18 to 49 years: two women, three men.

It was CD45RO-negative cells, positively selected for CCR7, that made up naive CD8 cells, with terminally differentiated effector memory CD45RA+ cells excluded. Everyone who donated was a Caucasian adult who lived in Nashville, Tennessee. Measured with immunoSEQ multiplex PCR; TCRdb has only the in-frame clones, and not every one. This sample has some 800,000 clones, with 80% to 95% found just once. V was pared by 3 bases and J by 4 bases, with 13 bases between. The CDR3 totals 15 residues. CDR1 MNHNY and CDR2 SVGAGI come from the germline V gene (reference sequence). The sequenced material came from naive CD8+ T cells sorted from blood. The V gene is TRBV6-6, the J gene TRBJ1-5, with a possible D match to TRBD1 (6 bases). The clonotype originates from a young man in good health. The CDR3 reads CASSYSGAENQPQHF. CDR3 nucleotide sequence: TGTGCCAGCAGTTATTCAGGGGCCGAAAATCAGCCCCAGCATTTT.